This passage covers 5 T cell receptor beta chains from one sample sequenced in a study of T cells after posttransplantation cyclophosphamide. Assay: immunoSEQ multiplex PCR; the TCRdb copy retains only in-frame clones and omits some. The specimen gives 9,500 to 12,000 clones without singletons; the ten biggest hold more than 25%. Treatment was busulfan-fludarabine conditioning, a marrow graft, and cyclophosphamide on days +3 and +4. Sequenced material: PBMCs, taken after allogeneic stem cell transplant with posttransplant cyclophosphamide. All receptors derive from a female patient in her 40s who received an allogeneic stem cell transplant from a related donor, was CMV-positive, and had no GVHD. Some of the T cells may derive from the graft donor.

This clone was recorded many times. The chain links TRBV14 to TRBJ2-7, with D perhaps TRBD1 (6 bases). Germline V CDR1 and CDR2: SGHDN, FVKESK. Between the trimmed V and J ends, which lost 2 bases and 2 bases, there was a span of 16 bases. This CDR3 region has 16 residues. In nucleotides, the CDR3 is TGTGCCAGCAGCCAACTCGGCAGGGGTATCGCCTACGAGCAGTACTTC. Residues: CASSQLGRGIAYEQYF. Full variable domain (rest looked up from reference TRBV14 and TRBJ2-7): EAGVTQFPSHSVIEKGQTVTLRCDPISGHDNLYWYRRVMGKEIKFLLHFVKESKQDESGMPNNRFLAERTGGTYSTLKVQPAELEDSGVYFCASSQLGRGIAYEQYFGPGTRLTVT.

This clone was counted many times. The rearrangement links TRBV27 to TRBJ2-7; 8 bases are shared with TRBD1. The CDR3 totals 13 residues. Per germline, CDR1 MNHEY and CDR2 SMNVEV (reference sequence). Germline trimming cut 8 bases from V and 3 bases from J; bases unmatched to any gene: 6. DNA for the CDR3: TGTGCCAGCGGGGGACAGGCGAACTACGAGCAGTACTTC. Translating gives CASGGQANYEQYF.

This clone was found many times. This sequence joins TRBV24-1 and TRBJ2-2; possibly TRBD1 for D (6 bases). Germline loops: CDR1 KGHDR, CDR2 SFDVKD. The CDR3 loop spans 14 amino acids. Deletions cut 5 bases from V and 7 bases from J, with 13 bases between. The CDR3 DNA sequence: TGTGCCACCAGTGCAGGGGTTGGAAACGGGGAGCTGTTTTTT. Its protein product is CATSAGVGNGELFF.

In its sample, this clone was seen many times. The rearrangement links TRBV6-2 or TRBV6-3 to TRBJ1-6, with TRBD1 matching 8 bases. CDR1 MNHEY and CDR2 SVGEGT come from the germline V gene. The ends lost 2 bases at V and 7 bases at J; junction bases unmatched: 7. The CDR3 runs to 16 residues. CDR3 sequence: CASSYDRGLKNSPLHF. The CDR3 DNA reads TGTGCCAGCAGTTACGACAGGGGATTAAAGAATTCACCCCTCCACTTT.

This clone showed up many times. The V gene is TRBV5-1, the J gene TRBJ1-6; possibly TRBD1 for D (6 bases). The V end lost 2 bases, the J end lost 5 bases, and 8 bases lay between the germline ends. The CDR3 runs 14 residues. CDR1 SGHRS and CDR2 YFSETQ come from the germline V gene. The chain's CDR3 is CASSLEGDNSPLHF. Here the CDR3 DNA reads TGCGCCAGCAGCTTAGAGGGGGATAATTCACCCCTCCACTTT.